Listed below are T cell receptor beta chains from one sample, sequenced in a study of blood T cell repertoires in COVID-19. Measured with immunoSEQ multiplex PCR; TCRdb has only the in-frame clones, and not every one. This sample has approximately 76,000 clones, with 82% found just once. Sequenced material: peripheral blood. Every receptor here comes from a man between 45 and 60 years old with acute or convalescent COVID-19. Each CDR3 is given with its conserved first and last residue. The D gene is left open where the match is weak.

V gene	J gene	D gene	CDR3 DNA	CDR3 protein
TRBV6-5	TRBJ1-2	TRBD1	TGTGCCAGCAGTTACCGACAGGGGTACGGCGGCTACACCTTC	CASSYRQGYGGYTF
TRBV5-1	TRBJ1-6	NA	TGCGCCAGCAGCTTGGATGGGAGCTCCTATAATTCACCCCTCCACTTT	CASSLDGSSYNSPLHF
TRBV7-6	TRBJ2-2	TRBD2	TGTGCCAGCAGCCCCGGACTAGCCGGCCACGGGTTAACCGGGGAGCTGTTTTTT	CASSPGLAGHGLTGELFF
TRBV6-6	TRBJ1-2	NA	TGTGCCAGCAGCCCACTGCGGGTGGGTGCTAACTATGGCTACACCTTC	CASSPLRVGANYGYTF
TRBV2	TRBJ1-5	NA	TGTGCCAGCAGTGAAGAAGCGGGGCAAACGCCCCAGCATTTT	CASSEEAGQTPQHF
TRBV7-2	TRBJ2-5	NA	TGTGCCAGCAGCTTCGGACACACAGAGACCCAGTACTTC	CASSFGHTETQYF
TRBV19	TRBJ1-1	TRBD1	TGTGCCAGTAGTACCGAAACAGGGGGGAACACTGAAGCTTTCTTT	CASSTETGGNTEAFF
TRBV5-6	TRBJ2-1	TRBD2	TGTGCCAGCACCCCACTCGGACTAGCGGGGAACAATGAGCAGTTCTTC	CASTPLGLAGNNEQFF
TRBV25-1	TRBJ1-6	NA	TGTGCCAGCCCGAATTCACCCCTCCACTTT	CASPNSPLHF
TRBV29-1	TRBJ2-3	NA	TGCAGCGGGCCGGGGAGTGGCGGTACGCAGTATTTT	CSGPGSGGTQYF
TRBV3-1/TRBV3-2	TRBJ1-5	TRBD1	TGTGCCAGCAGCCAGAGACAGGGGAATCAGCCCCAGCATTTT	CASSQRQGNQPQHF
TRBV6-5	TRBJ1-1	TRBD1	TGTGCCAGCAGTTTGCCGGGACAGGGGTTTGCTTTCTTT	CASSLPGQGFAFF